This TCR beta chain came from a study of regulatory T cells in long-lasting Graves disease. Investigators prepared the TCR beta libraries by applying iRepertoire HTBI primers and Arm-PCR of CDR3 regions. TCRdb reanalysed the multiplex PCR reads using MiXCR and keeps one entry per CDR3 protein. The table records some 250,000 distinct CDR3 sequences, roughly 21% of them present only once. Time point meaning: newly diagnosed GD, antithyroid drugs for less than 3 months. RNA isolated from PBMCs was used to make the TCR library. This CDR3 comprises 15 residues. Details on this clonotype: Antigen: not known. A junction end diverges from the germline sequence, so it may reflect a read error.

Study-wide findings and caveats: Under persistent disease, TRBV28, TRBJ1-2 and TRBJ2-5 were used preferentially. A greater number of public clonotypes (under 3,000) was shared by persistent patients than by new patients (about 890).

This chain uses TRBV12-3 or TRBV12-4 with TRBJ2-1; 12 positions match TRBD2. Sequencing used peripheral blood mononuclear cells (PBMCs), obtained at new diagnosis, from a patient treated with antithyroid drugs. The sequence was obtained from a female donor with Graves disease. The CDR3 bases are TGTGCCAGCAGTCTAGCGGGAGGGCTCGAGCATGAGCAGTTCTTC. It encodes CASSLAGGLEHEQFF.